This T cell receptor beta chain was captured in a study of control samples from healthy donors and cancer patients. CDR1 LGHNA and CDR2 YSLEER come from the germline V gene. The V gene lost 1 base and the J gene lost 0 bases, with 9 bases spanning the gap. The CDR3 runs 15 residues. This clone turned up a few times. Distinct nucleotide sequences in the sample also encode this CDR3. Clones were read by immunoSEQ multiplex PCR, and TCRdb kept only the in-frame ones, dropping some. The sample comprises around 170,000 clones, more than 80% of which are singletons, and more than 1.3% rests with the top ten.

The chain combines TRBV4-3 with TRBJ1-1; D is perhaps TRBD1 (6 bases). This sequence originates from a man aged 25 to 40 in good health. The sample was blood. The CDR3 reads CASSQGDTMNTEAFF. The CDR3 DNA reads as TGCGCCAGCAGCCAAGGGGACACGATGAACACTGAAGCTTTCTTT.